This T cell receptor beta chain was recorded in a study of blood T cell repertoires in COVID-19. Overall study context: The United States, Italy and Spain were the sources of the acute and convalescent COVID-19 samples.

Germline assignment: CDR1 SGHAT and CDR2 FQNNGV. The CDR3 extends over 14 amino acids. Trimming cost V 3 bases and J 7 bases, with 13 bases left between them. Method: immunoSEQ multiplex PCR; TCRdb's copy keeps in-frame clones and lacks some. The sample holds about 81,000 clones, about 90% seen once. This chain connects TRBV11-2 to TRBJ2-1; no reliable D call. The sequencing input was peripheral blood. The receptor comes from a woman older than 75 with acute or convalescent COVID-19. CDR3: CASSLSGNRNEQFF. The CDR3 bases are TGTGCCAGCAGCTTGTCAGGAAACAGAAATGAGCAGTTCTTC.